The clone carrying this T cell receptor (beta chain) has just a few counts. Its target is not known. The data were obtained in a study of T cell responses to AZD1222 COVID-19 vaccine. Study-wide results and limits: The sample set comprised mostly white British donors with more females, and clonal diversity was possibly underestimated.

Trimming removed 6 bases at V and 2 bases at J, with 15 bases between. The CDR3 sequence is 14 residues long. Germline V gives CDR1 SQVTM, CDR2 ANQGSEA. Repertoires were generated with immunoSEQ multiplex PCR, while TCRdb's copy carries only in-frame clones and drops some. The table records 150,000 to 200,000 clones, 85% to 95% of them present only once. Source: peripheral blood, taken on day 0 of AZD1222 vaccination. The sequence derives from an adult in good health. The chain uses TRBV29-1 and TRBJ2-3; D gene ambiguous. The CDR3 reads CSVLLKRFTDTQYF. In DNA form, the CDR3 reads TGCAGCGTCCTGTTGAAGCGATTCACAGATACGCAGTATTTT.